The source of this TCR beta chain is a study of T cells after yellow fever vaccination (dated by TCRdb to between 2018 and 2021). Describing the broader study: Libraries from fractions with low cell numbers were prepared with the SMART-Seq v4 Ultra Low Input RNA kit. To follow T-cell clones before and after primary and booster YFV17D yellow fever vaccination, bulk TCR alpha and beta repertoires were sequenced over time. Two healthy male donors made up the cohort, one aged 18 to 30 years and the other aged 30 to 40 years. Blood samples were taken at several timepoints before and after primary and secondary immunization, and bulk PBMC replicates and cell subsets were isolated. Beyond this particular receptor, the publication reports: Compared with the primary T-cell response, the secondary T-cell response was weaker but faster, peaking on day 5 rather than day 15. Most clones expanded after primary vaccination (almost 98% of CD4 and roughly 90% of CD8) were re-detected after the booster, suggesting that broad memory maintenance occurred. Only a couple of donors were included in the study, so the extent to which the findings can be generalized is limited. A small share of clonotypes occurred in both CD4 and CD8 compartments, likely arising from convergent recombination. Because abundant contaminating clonotypes from the bulk population could be contained in FACS-sorted repertoires, computational filtering was required.

From cysteine to phenylalanine, the CDR3 is 15 amino acids long. The sequence is cut down to CDR3 DNA, 45 bases in frame from base 1. The germline ends are 17 bases apart after V is trimmed by 3 bases and J by 6 bases. Sample treatment or condition, as interpreted from the label and publication: live attenuated yellow fever vaccine strain. At each blood-draw timepoint, two biological replicates of bulk PBMCs were collected. A standard Ficoll-Paque protocol was used to isolate PBMCs from peripheral blood. TriZol was used to extract RNA from bulk PBMCs, CD4 and CD8 fractions, and dextramer-positive and dextramer-negative fractions. Comments on this clonotype: The antigen it binds to is not known. The input lacks base qualities; no much larger clone sits a single base away.

The reads were generated on an Illumina NovaSeq 6000. Synthesis of TCR cDNA relied on 5'RACE template switching, a step that introduced a universal primer site along with unique molecular identifiers. Priming for cDNA synthesis came from both the TCR alpha and TCR beta constant segments. Libraries were amplified in two PCR steps, with sample barcodes and sequencing adapters added in the second step. Sequencing of libraries was performed on Illumina HiSeq 2500 (2x100 bp) or NovaSeq (2x150 bp). As for the original processing: Demultiplexing of reads and collapsing into UMI consensus sequences were performed with MIGEC, and V(D)J alignment was carried out with MiXCR. Vaccine-responding clonotypes were defined with edgeR using replicate PBMC samples, requiring FDR below 0.01 and a log2 fold change above 5 up to day 15. Bulk clonotypes were assigned CD4 or CD8 identity according to which sequenced CD4 or CD8 repertoire held them at higher abundance. TCRdb reprocessed the public reads (quality trimming at Q25 with fastp, clone calling with MiXCR) and kept in-frame beta chains. Duplicate CDR3 protein sequences are folded into a single record with the most common DNA and genes. V and J calls and clone size were set by TCRdb, not the authors. For this sample the table gives a few hundred thousand distinct CDR3 sequences, of which around 20% were detected only once. Roughly a sixth of the sample belongs to the ten largest clones.

The V gene is TRBV12-3 or TRBV12-4 and the J gene is TRBJ1-2; the D gene is possibly TRBD1, with 5 bases matching. The receptor was isolated from a young man who received the YFV17D yellow fever vaccine. The specimen comprised PBMCs, sampled before the yellow fever booster vaccination. The DNA is as follows: TGTGCCAGCAGTTTGTTCGGGACTCCGAGGGATGGCTACACCTTC. This translates into CASSLFGTPRDGYTF.